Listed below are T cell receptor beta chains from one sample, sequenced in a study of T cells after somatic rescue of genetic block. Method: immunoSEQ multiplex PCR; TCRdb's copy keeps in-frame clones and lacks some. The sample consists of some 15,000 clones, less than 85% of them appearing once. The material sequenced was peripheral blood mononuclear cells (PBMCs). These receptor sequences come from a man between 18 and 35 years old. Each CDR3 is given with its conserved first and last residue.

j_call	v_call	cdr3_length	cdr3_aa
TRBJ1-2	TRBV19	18	CASSIDGLRTATNYGYTF
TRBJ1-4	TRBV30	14	CAWSEGRTNEKLFF
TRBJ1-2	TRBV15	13	CATSRALNYGYTF
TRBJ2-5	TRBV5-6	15	CASSLEAGAGETQYF
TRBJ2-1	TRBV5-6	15	CASSRGFEAYNEQFF
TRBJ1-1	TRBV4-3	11	CASRRDTEAFF
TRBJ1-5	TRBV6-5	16	CASSYSRQGINQPQHF
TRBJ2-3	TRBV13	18	CASSWTPFAASSTDTQYF
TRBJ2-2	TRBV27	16	CASSDRALPITGELFF
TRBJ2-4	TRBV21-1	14	CASTAGLAKNIQYF
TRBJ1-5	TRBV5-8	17	CASRIRAAGDSNQPQHF
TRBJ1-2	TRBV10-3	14	CAIRGQGQNYGYTF
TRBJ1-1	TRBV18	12	CASSLGNTEAFF
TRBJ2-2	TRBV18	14	CASSHELNTGELFF
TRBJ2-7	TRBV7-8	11	CASRGGREQYF
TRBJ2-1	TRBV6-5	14	CASSHYRGRNEQFF
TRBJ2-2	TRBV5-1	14	CASTQRGVAGELFF
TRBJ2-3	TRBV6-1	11	CASKETDTQYF
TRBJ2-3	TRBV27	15	CASSSTSSLTDTQYF
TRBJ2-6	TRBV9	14	CASSVVSGANVLTF
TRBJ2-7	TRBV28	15	CASSFRAGGNLQQYF
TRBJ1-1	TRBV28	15	CASSNPGQGLPEAFF
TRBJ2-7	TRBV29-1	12	CSATGGSYEQYF
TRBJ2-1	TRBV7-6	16	CASSLGLAASYNEQFF
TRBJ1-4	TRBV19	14	CASSSRGLNEKLFF
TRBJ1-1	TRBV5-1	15	CASSFGGGQNTEAFF
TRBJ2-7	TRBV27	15	CASSFRQGASYEQYF
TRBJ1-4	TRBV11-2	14	CASSLRGRGEKLFF
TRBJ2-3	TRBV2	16	CASSEASGAAGDTQYF
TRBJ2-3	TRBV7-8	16	CASSTRLAWLTDTQYF
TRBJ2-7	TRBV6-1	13	CASRSEVLYEQYF
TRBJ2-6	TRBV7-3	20	CASSRVQTGAAISGANVLTF
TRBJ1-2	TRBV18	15	CASSPDKVPTYGYTF
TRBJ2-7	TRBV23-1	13	CASTGHDAYEQYF
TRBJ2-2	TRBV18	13	CASSPREAGELFF
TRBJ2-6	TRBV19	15	CASKGRHSGANVLTF
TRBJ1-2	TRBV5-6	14	CASSLANWGYGYTF
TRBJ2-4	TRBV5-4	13	CASSSDPGLREYF
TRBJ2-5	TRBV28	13	CASSLRPQETQYF
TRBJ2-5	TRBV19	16	CASSIIWDGQGATQYF
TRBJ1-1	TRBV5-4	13	CASSPGGNTEAFF
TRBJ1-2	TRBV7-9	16	CASSSQADRLSYGYTF
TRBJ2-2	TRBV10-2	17	CASRGTSGIERAGELFF
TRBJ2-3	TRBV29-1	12	CSVEDPGDTQYF
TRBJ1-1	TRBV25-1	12	CASSAGYTEAFF
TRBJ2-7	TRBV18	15	CASSPLAGDSYEQYF
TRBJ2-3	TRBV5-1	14	CASSSSGGTDTQYF
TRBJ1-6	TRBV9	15	CASSLTGIGRSPLHF
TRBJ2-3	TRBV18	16	CASSPQLASSTDTQYF
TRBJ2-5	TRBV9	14	CASSPQMQQETQYF
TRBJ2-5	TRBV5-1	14	CASSLGDSQETQYF
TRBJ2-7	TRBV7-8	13	CASSLTGFYEQYF
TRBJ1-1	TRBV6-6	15	CASSTSTGGNTEAFF
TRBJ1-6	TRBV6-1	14	CASSGQLTYSPLHF
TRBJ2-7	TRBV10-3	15	CAISADRGQTYEQYF